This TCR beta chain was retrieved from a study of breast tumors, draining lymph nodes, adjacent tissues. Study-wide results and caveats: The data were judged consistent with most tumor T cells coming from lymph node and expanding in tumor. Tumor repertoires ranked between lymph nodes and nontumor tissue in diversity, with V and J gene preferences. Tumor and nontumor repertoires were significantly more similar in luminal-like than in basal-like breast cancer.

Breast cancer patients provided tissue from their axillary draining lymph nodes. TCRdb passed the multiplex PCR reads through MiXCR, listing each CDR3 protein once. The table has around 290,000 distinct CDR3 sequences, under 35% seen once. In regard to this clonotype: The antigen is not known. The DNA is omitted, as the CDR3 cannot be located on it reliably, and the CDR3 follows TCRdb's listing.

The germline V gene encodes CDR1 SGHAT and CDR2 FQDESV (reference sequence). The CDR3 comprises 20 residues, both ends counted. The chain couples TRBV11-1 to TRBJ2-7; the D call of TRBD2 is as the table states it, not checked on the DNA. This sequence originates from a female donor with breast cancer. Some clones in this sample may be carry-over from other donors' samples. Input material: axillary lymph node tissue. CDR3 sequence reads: CASSFYTCSARSESSYEQYF.